This T cell receptor (beta chain) is drawn from a study of beta chain features in type 1 diabetes. Study overall: Healthy donors, compared against patients, showed similar age, gender and cell yields. Study-wide points: cDNA sequencing could over-represent cells with high TCR expression. In the patient group, naive, central memory and Treg TCRB repertoires seemed more alike than in the healthy donor group.

CDR1 and CDR2 from the germline V gene are ENHRY and SYGVKD. CDR3 size: 15 residues. V lost 5 bases to trimming and J lost 0 bases, with 13 bases between them. With regard to this clone: What it recognizes is unknown.

Expressed TCRB transcripts were sequenced after all isolated RNA was converted to cDNA. Generated by immunoSEQ multiplex PCR, the TCRdb table keeps only in-frame clones and is missing some. This repertoire shows 900,000 or so clones, about a sixth found once; its top ten account for about 0.025%. The chain links TRBV10-3 to TRBJ1-2; perhaps TRBD1 as D (5 bases). Sequenced sample: naive CD4+ T cells from blood. This receptor was taken from a woman between 18 and 29 years old in good health. CDR3 bases: TGTGCCATCAGTAGCGTTCAGGGCTCTAACTATGGCTACACCTTC. It yields the protein CAISSVQGSNYGYTF.